This T cell receptor beta chain was recorded in a study of blood T cells in healthy people across ages. The CDR3 covers 15 residues. The germline V and J ends were trimmed by 3 bases and 5 bases, with 16 bases remaining between them. The V gene's germline CDR1 is MNHNS and CDR2 SASEGT. The use of a sample-barcoded 5' primer and a J-beta primer mix characterized a second PCR of about 7 to 12 cycles. Each cDNA was tagged by a template-switch adaptor containing 12 random nucleotides. TCRdb processed the 5' RACE reads anew with MiXCR; each CDR3 protein has one entry. The sample consists of around 870,000 distinct CDR3 sequences, 25% to 30% of them appearing once.

The sequencing input was blood. The V gene is TRBV6-1, the J gene TRBJ2-5; TRBD2 is a possible D gene (5 bases). This clonotype was obtained from a woman older than 75 in good health. The CDR3 is CASSEGTPGGETQYF. CDR3 bases: TGTGCCAGCAGTGAGGGCACTCCCGGCGGGGAGACCCAGTACTTC.